This TCR beta chain was identified in a study of shared clonotypes between healthy human individuals. As for the study in general: A couple of female and a few male donors aged 18 to 49 were enrolled.

V lost 3 bases, J lost 6 bases, and 9 bases lay in between. Germline V CDR1 and CDR2: MNHEY, SMNVEV (reference sequence). This CDR3 contains 13 residues. Naive CD8 cells lacked CD45RO and underwent positive selection for CCR7, leaving out terminally differentiated effector memory CD45RA+ cells. Every donor was a Caucasian adult from Nashville, Tennessee. Method: immunoSEQ multiplex PCR; TCRdb's copy keeps in-frame clones and lacks some. Of roughly 850,000 clones listed, 95% to 97% were seen once; the top ten hold less than 0.25%. V usage is TRBV27 and J usage is TRBJ1-5; D not certain. The clonotype was recovered from a man aged 25-40 years in good health. The sequencing sample was made of naive CD8+ T cells sorted from blood. CDR3 in DNA: TGTGCCAGCAGTTTTGAGGGTTCTCAGCCCCAGCATTTT. It translates to CASSFEGSQPQHF.